This is a list of T cell receptor beta chains from one sample in a study of blood T cell repertoires in COVID-19. Sequenced by immunoSEQ multiplex PCR; TCRdb stores in-frame clones only, minus some. Here the sample spans just over 350,000 clones, roughly 87% being singletons. The sequencing sample was made of PBMCs or T cells enriched from blood (not recorded which). The origin of the receptors is a woman aged 30 to 39 who had recovered from COVID-19. CDR3s include the opening cysteine and the closing phenylalanine or tryptophan. Fields, in order: V gene, CDR3 protein.

V gene: TRBV6-5; CDR3 protein: CATQTGQGNEQYF
V gene: TRBV7-2; CDR3 protein: CASSAPGQGTDTQYF
V gene: TRBV28; CDR3 protein: CASSSPGTSGRYNEQFF
V gene: TRBV12-3/TRBV12-4; CDR3 protein: CASRRTSGIQYF
V gene: TRBV19; CDR3 protein: CASSVGWSDNEQFF
V gene: TRBV5-1; CDR3 protein: CASSLSVGVGDTQYF
V gene: TRBV7-2; CDR3 protein: CASSRGQGGNTIYF
V gene: TRBV4-2; CDR3 protein: CASSLGTSGTYEQYF
V gene: TRBV4-1; CDR3 protein: CASSQVLVDRMNTEAFF
V gene: TRBV5-1; CDR3 protein: CASSPEFNEQFF
V gene: TRBV4-2; CDR3 protein: CASSRTGERTEAFF
V gene: TRBV28; CDR3 protein: CASQSWTEGDEQFF
V gene: TRBV7-9; CDR3 protein: CASSLTGFGNTIYF
V gene: TRBV3-1/TRBV3-2; CDR3 protein: CASSQARPLAGGPQYF
V gene: TRBV7-3; CDR3 protein: CASSLVPPGQGRANTGELFF
V gene: TRBV5-1; CDR3 protein: CASHTQGGTEAFF
V gene: TRBV19; CDR3 protein: CASSIALDTSYEQYF
V gene: TRBV6-6; CDR3 protein: CASSYSWQNNEQFF
V gene: TRBV19; CDR3 protein: CASSIVRGRNEQFF
V gene: TRBV7-3; CDR3 protein: CASSSQGQSTDTQYF
V gene: TRBV7-7; CDR3 protein: CASSPLGQLQETQYF
V gene: TRBV3-1/TRBV3-2; CDR3 protein: CASSQIGSYGYTF
V gene: TRBV5-1; CDR3 protein: CASSSGIAYSYEQYF
V gene: TRBV3-1/TRBV3-2; CDR3 protein: CASSQRLAAYEQYF
V gene: TRBV6-5; CDR3 protein: CATQREKYEQYF
V gene: TRBV27; CDR3 protein: CASSRGVGSNQPQHF
V gene: TRBV4-1; CDR3 protein: CASSPYRGNYEQYF
V gene: TRBV5-1; CDR3 protein: CASSPRGAGETQYF
V gene: TRBV6-5; CDR3 protein: CASSPTGQGIDEQYF
V gene: TRBV5-4; CDR3 protein: CASSSRLAGGLTDTQYF
V gene: TRBV19; CDR3 protein: CASSISAAPGSSEQYF
V gene: TRBV5-4; CDR3 protein: CASSEQGNNSPLHF
V gene: TRBV28; CDR3 protein: CASTLGDEAFF
V gene: TRBV18; CDR3 protein: CASSPPSTDTQYF
V gene: TRBV11-1; CDR3 protein: CASSIAGPDTQYF
V gene: TRBV5-4; CDR3 protein: CASSLNRGGGKDEQYF
V gene: TRBV6-6; CDR3 protein: CASSQGQDYNEQFF
V gene: TRBV2; CDR3 protein: CASSIQGLSGNTIYF
V gene: TRBV5-6; CDR3 protein: CASSQGQRDYGYTF
V gene: TRBV6-4; CDR3 protein: CASSAQPGTGYTF
V gene: TRBV27; CDR3 protein: CASSWDRGDEQFF
V gene: TRBV11-2; CDR3 protein: CASSLDLGRPTEAFF
V gene: TRBV19; CDR3 protein: CASSLGQGAETQYF
V gene: TRBV6-4; CDR3 protein: CASSDPSSDLGYSYSNQPQHF
V gene: TRBV18; CDR3 protein: CASSPTSERDTQYF
V gene: TRBV7-9; CDR3 protein: CASSLQTGPNTEAFF
V gene: TRBV29-1; CDR3 protein: CSVELTGTGELFF
V gene: TRBV28; CDR3 protein: CASSLSWGGARVEQYF
V gene: TRBV19; CDR3 protein: CASSPSGDSYNEQFF
V gene: TRBV2; CDR3 protein: CASTDLGTQYF
V gene: TRBV4-2; CDR3 protein: CASSQGYRENSPLHF
V gene: TRBV12-3/TRBV12-4; CDR3 protein: CASSLGVAGGYTF
V gene: TRBV27; CDR3 protein: CASRSTGTNYGYTF
V gene: TRBV2; CDR3 protein: CASSKTGLYEQYF
V gene: TRBV5-1; CDR3 protein: CASSDTGTGGFEQYF
V gene: TRBV6-6; CDR3 protein: CASTNRDTLSYEQYF
V gene: TRBV13; CDR3 protein: CASSPRTSGTRETQYF
V gene: TRBV6-6; CDR3 protein: CASSPTQFSGNTIYF